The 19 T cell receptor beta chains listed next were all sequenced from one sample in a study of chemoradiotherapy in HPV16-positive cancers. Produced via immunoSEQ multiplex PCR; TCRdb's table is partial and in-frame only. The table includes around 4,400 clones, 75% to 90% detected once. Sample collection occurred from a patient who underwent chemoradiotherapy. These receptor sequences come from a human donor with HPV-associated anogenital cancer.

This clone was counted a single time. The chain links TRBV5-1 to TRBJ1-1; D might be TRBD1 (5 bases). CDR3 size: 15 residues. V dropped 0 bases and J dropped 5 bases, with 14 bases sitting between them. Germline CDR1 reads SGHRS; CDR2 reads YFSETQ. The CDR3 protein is CASSLAGGARTEAFF. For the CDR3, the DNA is TGCGCCAGCAGCTTGGCTGGGGGAGCGCGGACTGAAGCTTTCTTT.

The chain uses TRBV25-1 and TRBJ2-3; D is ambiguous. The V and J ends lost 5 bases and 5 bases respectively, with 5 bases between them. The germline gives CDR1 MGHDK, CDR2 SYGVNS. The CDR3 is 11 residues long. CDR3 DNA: TGTGCCAGCAGTAACCTAGATACGCAGTATTTT. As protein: CASSNLDTQYF.

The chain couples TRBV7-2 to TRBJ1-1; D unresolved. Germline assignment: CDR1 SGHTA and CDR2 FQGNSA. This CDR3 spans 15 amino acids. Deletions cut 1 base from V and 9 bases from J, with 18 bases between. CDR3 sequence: CASSLGGSRDGKAFF. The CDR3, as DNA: TGTGCCAGCAGCTTAGGAGGCTCAAGGGATGGGAAAGCTTTCTTT.

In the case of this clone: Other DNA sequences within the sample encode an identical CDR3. For the CDR3, the DNA is TGTGCCAGCAGCTCGGTTAGCTTGGAAGATACGCAGTATTTT. Translation gives CASSSVSLEDTQYF. V is TRBV7-3 and J is TRBJ2-3; D ambiguous. V was shortened by 4 bases and J by 5 bases, with 13 bases between the two germline ends. Germline CDR1 and CDR2: SGHTA and FQGTGA. The CDR3 contains 14 residues. Full variable domain (outside the CDR3, taken from reference TRBV7-3 and TRBJ2-3): GAGVSQTPSNKVTEKGKYVELRCDPISGHTALYWYRQSLGQGPEFLIYFQGTGAADDSGLPNDRFFAVRPEGSVSTLKIQRTERGDSAVYLCASSSVSLEDTQYFGPGTRLTVL.

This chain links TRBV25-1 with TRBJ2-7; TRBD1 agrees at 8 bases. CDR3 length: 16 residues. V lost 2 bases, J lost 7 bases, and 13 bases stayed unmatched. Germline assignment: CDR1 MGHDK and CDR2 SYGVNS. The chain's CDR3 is CASSEDRGASFWEQYF. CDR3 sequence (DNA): TGTGCCAGCAGTGAAGACAGGGGCGCCTCGTTTTGGGAGCAGTACTTC.

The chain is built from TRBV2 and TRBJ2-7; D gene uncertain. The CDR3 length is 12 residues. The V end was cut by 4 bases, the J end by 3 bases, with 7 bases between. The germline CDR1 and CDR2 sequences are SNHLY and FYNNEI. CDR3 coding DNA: TGTGCCAGCAGTGGATCTCACTACGAGCAGTACTTC. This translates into CASSGSHYEQYF.

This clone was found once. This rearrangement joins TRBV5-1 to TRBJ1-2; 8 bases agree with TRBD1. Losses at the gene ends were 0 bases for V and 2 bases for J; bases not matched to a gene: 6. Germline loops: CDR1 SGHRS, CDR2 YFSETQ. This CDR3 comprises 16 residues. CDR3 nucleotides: TGCGCCAGCAGCTTGGGGCAGGGGGCGGGCAACTATGGCTACACCTTC. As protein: CASSLGQGAGNYGYTF.

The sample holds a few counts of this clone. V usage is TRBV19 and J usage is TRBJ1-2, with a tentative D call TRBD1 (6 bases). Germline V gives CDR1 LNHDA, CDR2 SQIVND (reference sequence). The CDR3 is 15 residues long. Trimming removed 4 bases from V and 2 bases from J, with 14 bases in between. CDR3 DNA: TGTGCCAGTAGTACAGACTTTCAGGGGAACTATGGCTACACCTTC. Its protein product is CASSTDFQGNYGYTF.

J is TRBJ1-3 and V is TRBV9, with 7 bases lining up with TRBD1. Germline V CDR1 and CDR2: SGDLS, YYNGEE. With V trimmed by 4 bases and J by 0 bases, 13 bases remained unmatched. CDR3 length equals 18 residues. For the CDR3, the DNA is TGTGCCAGCAGCTACTTTCAGGGGGAGACTGGCTCTGGAAACACCATATATTTT. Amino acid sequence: CASSYFQGETGSGNTIYF.

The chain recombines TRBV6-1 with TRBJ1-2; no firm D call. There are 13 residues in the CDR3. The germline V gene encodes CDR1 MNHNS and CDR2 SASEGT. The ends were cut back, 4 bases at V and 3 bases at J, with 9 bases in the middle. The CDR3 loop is CASSGRQDYGYTF. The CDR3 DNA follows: TGTGCCAGCAGTGGGCGGCAGGACTATGGCTACACCTTC.

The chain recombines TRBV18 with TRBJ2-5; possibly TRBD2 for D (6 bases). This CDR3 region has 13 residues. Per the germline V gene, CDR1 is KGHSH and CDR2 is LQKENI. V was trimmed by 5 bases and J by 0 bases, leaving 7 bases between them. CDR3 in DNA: TGTGCCAGCTCAAGGGACTACCAAGAGACCCAGTACTTC. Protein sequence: CASSRDYQETQYF.

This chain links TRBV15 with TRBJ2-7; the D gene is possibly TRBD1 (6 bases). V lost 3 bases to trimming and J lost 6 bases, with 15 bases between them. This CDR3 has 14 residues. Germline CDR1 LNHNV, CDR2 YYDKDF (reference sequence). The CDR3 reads CATSRDRTLGEQYF. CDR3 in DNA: TGTGCCACCAGCAGGGACAGAACCCTTGGCGAGCAGTACTTC.

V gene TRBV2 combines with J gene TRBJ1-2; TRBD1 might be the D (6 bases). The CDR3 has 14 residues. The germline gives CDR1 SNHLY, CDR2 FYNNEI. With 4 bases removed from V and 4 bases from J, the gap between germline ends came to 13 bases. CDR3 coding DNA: TGTGCCAGCAGTGTGACAGGTCCGCTCTATGGCTACACCTTC. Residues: CASSVTGPLYGYTF.

In DNA, the CDR3 is TGTGCCAGTAGGGAAGGACAGGACTACGAGCAGTACTTC. This encodes CASREGQDYEQYF. The chain carries TRBV19 and TRBJ2-7; 7 bases fit TRBD1. The length of the CDR3 is 13 residues. Trimming removed 6 bases from V and 3 bases from J; junction bases left unmatched: 5. Germline V gene data show CDR1 as LNHDA and CDR2 as SQIVND (reference sequence).

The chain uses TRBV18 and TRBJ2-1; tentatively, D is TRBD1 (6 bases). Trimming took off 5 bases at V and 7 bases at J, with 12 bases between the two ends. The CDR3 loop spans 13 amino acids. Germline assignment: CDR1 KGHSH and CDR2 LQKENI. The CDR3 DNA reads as TGTGCCAGCTCAGTTGGACAGATAAATGAGCAGTTCTTC. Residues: CASSVGQINEQFF.

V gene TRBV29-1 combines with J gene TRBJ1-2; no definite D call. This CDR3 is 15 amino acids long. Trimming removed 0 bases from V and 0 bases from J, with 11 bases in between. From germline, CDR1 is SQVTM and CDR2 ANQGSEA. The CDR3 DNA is TGCAGCGTTGAAGAAGTGGACGCGGCTAACTATGGCTACACCTTC. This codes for CSVEEVDAANYGYTF.

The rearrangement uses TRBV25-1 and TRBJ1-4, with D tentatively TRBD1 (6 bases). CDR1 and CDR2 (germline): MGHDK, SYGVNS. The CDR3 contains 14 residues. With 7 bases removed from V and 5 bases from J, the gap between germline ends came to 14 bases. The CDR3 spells CASTPPGANEKLFF. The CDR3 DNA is TGTGCCAGCACCCCCCCAGGGGCCAATGAAAAACTGTTTTTT.

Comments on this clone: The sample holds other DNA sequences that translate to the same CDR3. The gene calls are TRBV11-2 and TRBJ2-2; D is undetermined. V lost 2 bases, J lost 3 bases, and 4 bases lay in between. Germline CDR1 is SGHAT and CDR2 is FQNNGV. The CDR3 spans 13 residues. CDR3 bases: TGTGCCAGCAGCTTAACTGACACCGGGGAGCTGTTTTTT. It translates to CASSLTDTGELFF.

The CDR3 sequence is CASSQDLSRAPYEQYF. In DNA form, the CDR3 reads TGTGCCAGCAGCCAAGATTTAAGTAGGGCCCCCTACGAGCAGTACTTC. The rearrangement joins TRBV4-2 to TRBJ2-7, with D hard to call. Germline loops: CDR1 LGHNA, CDR2 YNFKEQ. This CDR3 has 16 residues. V was shortened by 0 bases and J by 2 bases, with 14 bases between the two germline ends.